This TCR beta chain was profiled in a study of blood T cells in healthy people across ages. Healthy individuals of Caucasian origin from Russia, aged roughly 6 to 95, served as donors. CDR3 length: 15 residues. V shed 5 bases, J shed 5 bases, and the junction held 11 bases outside the gene matches. A second PCR, run for about 6 to 11 cycles, used a sample-barcoded 5' primer plus a J-beta primer mix. A single record per CDR3 protein comes from TCRdb applying MiXCR to the 5' RACE reads. The sample records approximately 880,000 distinct CDR3 sequences, 40% to 60% being singletons. With respect to this clonotype: Its specificity is not known.

Overall study results and limits: Higher diversity and more naive CD4+ cells were features of long-lived donors, compared to aged donors.

The chain uses TRBV12-3 or TRBV12-4 and TRBJ2-5; 7 bases are a match to TRBD1. This TCR came from a man aged 30 to 39 in good health. The material sequenced was blood. This chain's CDR3 is CASSIWDSEQETQYF. The CDR3 nucleotides are TGTGCCAGCAGTATATGGGACAGCGAGCAGGAGACCCAGTACTTC.